The T cell receptor beta chain described here comes from a study of T-cell reconstitution after alpha-beta-depleted transplantation in children (TCRdb year 2016). Study-wide context: The study quantitatively tracked T-cell immune reconstitution after TCRalphabeta/CD19-depleted allogeneic hematopoietic cell transplantation in children using TCR repertoire profiling.

Beyond this particular receptor, the publication reports: About two months after transplant, the apparently early recovery of alphabetaT-cell counts reportedly depended on just several hundred clones that had expanded rapidly and came from non-depleted graft cells. Hyperexpanded clone frequencies declined over subsequent months; after one year, T-cell counts and TCRbeta diversity were mostly attributed to newly produced T cells. In some patients, the high TCRbeta diversity seen at day 60 was put down to recipient T cells and intrathymic progenitors that had survived conditioning.

Interpreted using the paper, the treatment or condition label stands for: allogeneic hematopoietic cell transplantation with graft depleted of TCRalphabeta T cells and CD19 B cells. TCRalphabeta/CD19-depleted allogeneic hematopoietic cell grafts were given to the transplant recipients, all of whom were children. With regard to this clonotype: No cognate antigen has been identified for it. No quality values exist for individual bases; no much larger clone is one base distant.

V is clipped by 1 base and J by 10 bases, and the sequence between their germline boundaries is 14 bases long. The CDR3 runs 13 amino acids, cysteine and phenylalanine included. Only the CDR3 region is kept as DNA, spanning 39 bases read in frame from base 1. The library was generated by PCR. The run used an Illumina HiSeq 2500. To normalize quantification of the TCRbeta repertoire, the TCR libraries were built with molecular barcoding that relied on unique molecular identifiers. Using fastp trimming at Q25 and MiXCR clonotype assembly, TCRdb reanalyzed the public sequencing data and kept in-frame beta chains. One record per CDR3 amino acid sequence lists the most common genes and DNA. The sample profile shows about 120,000 distinct CDR3 sequences; 20% to 25% of them were found once. Under 12% of the sample comes from the top ten.

The chain couples TRBV12-3 or TRBV12-4 to TRBJ2-7, and possibly TRBD2, on 5 matching bases. The material was PBMCs, mostly from graft donor cells, obtained 180 days after TCRalphabeta/CD19-depleted stem cell transplant. The sequence derives from a male patient under 10 years old who had a stem cell transplant for chronic granulomatous disease, so the T cells may come from the graft donor. The base sequence is TGTGCCAGCAGTTTAGGAGGGATTCTATCCCAGTACTTC. The resulting protein is CASSLGGILSQYF.